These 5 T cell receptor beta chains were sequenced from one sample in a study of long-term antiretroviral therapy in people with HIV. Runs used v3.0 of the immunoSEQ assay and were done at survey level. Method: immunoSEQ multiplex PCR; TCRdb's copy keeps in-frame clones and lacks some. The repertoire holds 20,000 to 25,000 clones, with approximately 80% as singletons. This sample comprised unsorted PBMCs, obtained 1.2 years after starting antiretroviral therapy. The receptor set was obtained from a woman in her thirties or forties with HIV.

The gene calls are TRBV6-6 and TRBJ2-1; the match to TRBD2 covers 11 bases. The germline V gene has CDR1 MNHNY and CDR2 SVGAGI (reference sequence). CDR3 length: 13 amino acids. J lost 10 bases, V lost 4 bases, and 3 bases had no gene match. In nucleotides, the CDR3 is TGTGCCAGCAGTTTAGCGGGAGGGCCCGAGCAGTTCTTC. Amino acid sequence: CASSLAGGPEQFF.

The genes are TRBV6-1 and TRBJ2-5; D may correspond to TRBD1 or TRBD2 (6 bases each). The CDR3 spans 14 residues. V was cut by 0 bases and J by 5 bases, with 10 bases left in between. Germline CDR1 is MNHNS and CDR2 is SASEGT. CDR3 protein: CASSEAGGLETQYF. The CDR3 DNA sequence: TGTGCCAGCAGTGAAGCTGGGGGGCTGGAGACCCAGTACTTC.

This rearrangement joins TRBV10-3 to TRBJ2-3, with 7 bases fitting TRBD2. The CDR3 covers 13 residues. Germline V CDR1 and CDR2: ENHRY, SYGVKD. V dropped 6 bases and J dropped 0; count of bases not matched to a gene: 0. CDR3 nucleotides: TGTGCCATCAGGGGACTAAGCACAGATACGCAGTATTTT. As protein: CAIRGLSTDTQYF.

The CDR3 DNA reads as TGTGCCAGCTTCTTGGGCGTGGGAGGGGAGACCCAGTACTTC. Protein: CASFLGVGGETQYF. The chain links TRBV5-6 to TRBJ2-5; 7 nucleotides agree with TRBD2. The length of the CDR3 is 14 residues. The V gene's germline CDR1 is SGHDT and CDR2 YYEEEE. Losses at the gene ends were 7 bases for V and 5 bases for J; bases not matched to a gene: 11.

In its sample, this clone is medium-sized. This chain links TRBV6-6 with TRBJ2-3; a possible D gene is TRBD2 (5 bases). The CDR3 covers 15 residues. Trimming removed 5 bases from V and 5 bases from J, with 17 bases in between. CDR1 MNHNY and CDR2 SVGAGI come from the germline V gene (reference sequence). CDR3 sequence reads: CASSTAPGFVDTQYF. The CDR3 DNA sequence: TGTGCCAGCAGTACGGCGCCGGGGTTTGTAGATACGCAGTATTTT.